Below, 8 T cell receptor beta chains from the same sample are listed, as sequenced in a study of beta chain features in type 1 diabetes. What was sequenced were expressed TCRB transcripts, since all of the isolated RNA had been reverse transcribed. Profiling relied on immunoSEQ multiplex PCR, and the TCRdb table lists in-frame clones only, not all of them. The sample carries about half a million clones, more than 9.5% recorded once. The material sequenced was naive CD4+ T cells from blood. These receptor sequences come from a woman aged 18-29 years in good health.

The V gene is TRBV9, the J gene TRBJ1-6; D uncertain. Trimming cost V 0 bases and J 9 bases, with 16 bases left between them. The CDR3 totals 16 residues. CDR1 and CDR2 (germline): SGDLS, YYNGEE. CDR3 sequence: CASSVDIGTVGSPLHF. DNA of the CDR3: TGTGCCAGCAGCGTAGATATAGGTACTGTAGGTTCACCCCTCCACTTT. The complete variable domain, with remaining parts taken from reference TRBV9 and TRBJ1-6, reads DSGVTQTPKHLITATGQRVTLRCSPRSGDLSVYWYQQSLDQGLQFLIQYYNGEERAKGNILERFSAQQFPDLHSELNLSSLELGDSALYFCASSVDIGTVGSPLHFGNGTRLTVT.

V usage is TRBV5-1 and J usage is TRBJ1-1, with D hard to call. The V end lost 3 bases, the J end lost 1 base, and 10 bases lay between the germline ends. The CDR3 loop spans 14 amino acids. CDR1 is SGHRS, CDR2 YFSETQ, per germline. This chain's CDR3 is CASSSRTGNTEAFF. CDR3 DNA sequence: TGCGCCAGCAGCTCCCGGACGGGGAACACTGAAGCTTTCTTT. Looking up the rest from reference TRBV5-1 and TRBJ1-1 gives the full variable domain: KAGVTQTPRYLIKTRGQQVTLSCSPISGHRSVSWYQQTPGQGLQFLFEYFSETQRNKGNFPGRFSGRQFSNSRSEMNVSTLELGDSALYLCASSSRTGNTEAFFGQGTRLTVV.

This rearrangement joins TRBV7-9 to TRBJ2-7; 9 bases agree with TRBD1. CDR3 size: 15 residues. The trim removed 5 bases at V and 2 bases at J, leaving 7 bases unmatched. CDR1 is SEHNR, CDR2 FQNEAQ, per germline (reference sequence). Here the CDR3 reads CASSISGTGTYEQYF. CDR3 DNA: TGTGCCAGCAGCATCTCCGGGACAGGGACCTACGAGCAGTACTTC.

The rearrangement joins TRBV2 to TRBJ2-3; no clear D. V lost 7 bases to trimming and J lost 6 bases, with 11 bases between them. Germline values: CDR1 SNHLY, CDR2 FYNNEI. This CDR3 contains 12 residues. The CDR3 DNA is TGTGCCAGCACCTCCGTTTCGGATACGCAGTATTTT. The encoded protein is CASTSVSDTQYF.

The chain has TRBV14 and TRBJ2-2; 11 bases are shared with TRBD2. The germline V gene encodes CDR1 SGHDN and CDR2 FVKESK. J was trimmed by 4 bases and V by 4 bases; bases with no gene match: 2. The CDR3 runs 15 residues. The CDR3 region has the DNA TGTGCCAGCAGCCGGGGACTAGCGGCCACCGGGGAGCTGTTTTTT. Its protein is CASSRGLAATGELFF.

The chain recombines TRBV4-2 with TRBJ2-5; the match to TRBD2 covers 7 bases. Losses at the gene ends were 4 bases for V and 5 bases for J; bases not matched to a gene: 4. The CDR3 has 13 amino acids. CDR1 LGHNA and CDR2 YNFKEQ come from the germline V gene. The CDR3 reads CASSPSREETQYF. The CDR3 bases are TGTGCCAGCAGCCCGTCGCGGGAGGAGACCCAGTACTTC.

This clone was seen only a few times. The gene calls are TRBV7-2 and TRBJ2-3; 8 bases are shared with TRBD1. The CDR3 extends over 16 amino acids. Trimming cost V 5 bases and J 1 base; bases outside gene matches: 8. CDR1 SGHTA and CDR2 FQGNSA come from the germline V gene. The CDR3 loop is CASSPGTGSGTDTQYF. CDR3 bases: TGTGCCAGCAGCCCAGGGACAGGTTCGGGCACAGATACGCAGTATTTT.

CDR3 nucleotide sequence: TGTGCCTGGAGTGGCGGGAGAGACAGGGGTGGCACCGGGGAGCTGTTTTTT. Protein product: CAWSGGRDRGGTGELFF. The J gene is TRBJ2-2, the V gene TRBV30, with a tentative D call TRBD1 (8 bases). Trimming took off 1 base at V and 4 bases at J, with 19 bases between the two ends. This CDR3 comprises 17 residues. Germline V gives CDR1 GTSNPN, CDR2 SVGIG (reference sequence).